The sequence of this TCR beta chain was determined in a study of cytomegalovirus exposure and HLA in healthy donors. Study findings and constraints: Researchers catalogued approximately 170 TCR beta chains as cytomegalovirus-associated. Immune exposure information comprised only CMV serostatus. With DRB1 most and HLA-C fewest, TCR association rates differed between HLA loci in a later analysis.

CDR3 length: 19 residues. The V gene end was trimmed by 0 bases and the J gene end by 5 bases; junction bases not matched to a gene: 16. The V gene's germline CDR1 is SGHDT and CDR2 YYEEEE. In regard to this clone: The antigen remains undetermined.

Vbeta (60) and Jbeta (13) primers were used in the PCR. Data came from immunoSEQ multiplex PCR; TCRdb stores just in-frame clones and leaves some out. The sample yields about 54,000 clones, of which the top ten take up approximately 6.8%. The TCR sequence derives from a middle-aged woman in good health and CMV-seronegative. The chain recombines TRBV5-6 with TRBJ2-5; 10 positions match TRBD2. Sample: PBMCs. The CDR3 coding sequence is TGTGCCAGCAGCTTGGAAGTCGGTAGAAGCGGGGGGGCCGGGGAGACCCAGTACTTC. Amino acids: CASSLEVGRSGGAGETQYF.